Listed below are T cell receptor beta chains from one sample, sequenced in a study of blood T cells in healthy people across ages. TCRdb itself ran the 5' RACE reads through MiXCR, one entry per CDR3 protein. This table holds approximately 1,700,000 distinct CDR3 sequences, 30% to 40% found once. Input material: blood. The receptor source for this set is a human donor in good health. CDR3s include the opening cysteine and the closing phenylalanine or tryptophan. The D gene is left open where the match is weak. The size of a clone is reported for some rows only, either as once, few or many, or as a class for expanded clones.

abundance: -; j_gene: TRBJ2-7; v_gene: TRBV6-2/TRBV6-3; d_gene: -; CDR3aa: CASSKRVYEQYF; CDR3nt: TGTGCCAGCAGCAAGCGAGTCTACGAGCAGTACTTC
abundance: -; j_gene: TRBJ2-7; v_gene: TRBV5-1; d_gene: -; CDR3aa: CASRARTPPYEQYF; CDR3nt: TGCGCCAGCAGGGCGAGGACACCACCCTACGAGCAGTACTTC
abundance: once; j_gene: TRBJ2-2; v_gene: TRBV20-1; d_gene: TRBD2; CDR3aa: CSAERLAGTTGELFF; CDR3nt: TGCAGTGCTGAACGACTAGCGGGGACCACCGGGGAGCTGTTTTTT
abundance: -; j_gene: TRBJ2-7; v_gene: TRBV7-8; d_gene: TRBD1; CDR3aa: CASSLAIGQGYDEQYF; CDR3nt: TGTGCCAGCAGCTTAGCTATAGGACAGGGGTACGACGAGCAGTACTTC
abundance: once; j_gene: TRBJ2-3; v_gene: TRBV3-1; d_gene: -; CDR3aa: CACSQIVKKDTQYF; CDR3nt: TGTGCCTGCAGCCAGATAGTTAAGAAAGATACGCAGTATTTT
abundance: few; j_gene: TRBJ1-2; v_gene: TRBV12-3/TRBV12-4; d_gene: -; CDR3aa: CASSLHLSYGYTF; CDR3nt: TGTGCCAGCAGTTTACATTTAAGTTATGGCTACACCTTC
abundance: -; j_gene: TRBJ2-1; v_gene: TRBV12-3/TRBV12-4; d_gene: TRBD2; CDR3aa: CASRPTSVAGNEQFF; CDR3nt: TGTGCCAGCAGACCTACTAGCGTTGCCGGCAATGAGCAGTTCTTC
abundance: -; j_gene: TRBJ2-5; v_gene: TRBV5-1; d_gene: TRBD1; CDR3aa: CASSLGTGGANQETQYF; CDR3nt: TGCGCCAGCAGCCTGGGGACAGGGGGCGCGAACCAAGAGACCCAGTACTTC
abundance: -; j_gene: TRBJ1-2; v_gene: TRBV4-3; d_gene: TRBD1; CDR3aa: CASSQALGTGTWNGYTF; CDR3nt: TGCGCCAGCAGCCAAGCCTTAGGGACAGGGACGTGGAATGGCTACACCTTC
abundance: -; j_gene: TRBJ2-7; v_gene: TRBV11-3; d_gene: TRBD1; CDR3aa: CASSVTGVYEQYF; CDR3nt: TGTGCCAGCAGCGTTACAGGGGTCTACGAGCAGTACTTC
abundance: few; j_gene: TRBJ2-5; v_gene: TRBV4-1; d_gene: -; CDR3aa: CASSQGVPSRVETQYF; CDR3nt: TGCGCCAGCAGCCAAGGAGTCCCCTCGAGGGTGGAGACCCAGTACTTC
abundance: -; j_gene: TRBJ2-5; v_gene: TRBV20-1; d_gene: TRBD2; CDR3aa: CSARVPGLAEIKETQYF; CDR3nt: TGCAGTGCTAGGGTTCCGGGACTAGCGGAAATAAAAGAGACCCAGTACTTC
abundance: -; j_gene: TRBJ2-1; v_gene: TRBV15; d_gene: TRBD1; CDR3aa: CATSRDLTGGNEQFF; CDR3nt: TGTGCCACCAGCAGAGACCTGACAGGGGGCAATGAGCAGTTCTTC
abundance: few; j_gene: TRBJ2-1; v_gene: TRBV12-3/TRBV12-4; d_gene: -; CDR3aa: CASSATSLGEQFF; CDR3nt: TGTGCCAGCAGCGCGACTAGTTTGGGTGAGCAGTTCTTC
abundance: many; j_gene: TRBJ2-7; v_gene: TRBV11-2; d_gene: TRBD1; CDR3aa: CASSPTGSEQYF; CDR3nt: TGTGCCAGCAGCCCGACAGGGAGCGAGCAGTACTTC
abundance: -; j_gene: TRBJ2-7; v_gene: TRBV29-1; d_gene: TRBD1; CDR3aa: CSGLLTGVYEQYF; CDR3nt: TGCAGCGGCCTCTTGACAGGGGTCTACGAGCAGTACTTC
abundance: -; j_gene: TRBJ2-7; v_gene: TRBV6-1; d_gene: -; CDR3aa: CASKVGPSYEQYF; CDR3nt: TGTGCCAGCAAGGTTGGTCCTAGCTACGAGCAGTACTTC
abundance: few; j_gene: TRBJ2-5; v_gene: TRBV20-1; d_gene: TRBD2; CDR3aa: CSARDPGGAQETQYF; CDR3nt: TGCAGTGCTAGAGATCCGGGAGGGGCCCAAGAGACCCAGTACTTC
abundance: -; j_gene: TRBJ2-7; v_gene: TRBV20-1; d_gene: -; CDR3aa: CSARGSSSYEQYF; CDR3nt: TGCAGTGCTAGAGGGTCTAGCTCCTACGAGCAGTACTTC
abundance: -; j_gene: TRBJ1-6; v_gene: TRBV7-2; d_gene: -; CDR3aa: CASSLNDGSPLHF; CDR3nt: TGTGCCAGCAGCCTAAACGATGGTTCACCCCTCCACTTT
abundance: -; j_gene: TRBJ2-7; v_gene: TRBV4-3; d_gene: -; CDR3aa: CASRYRDGFYEQYF; CDR3nt: TGCGCCAGCAGGTACCGGGACGGTTTCTACGAGCAGTACTTC
abundance: -; j_gene: TRBJ1-2; v_gene: TRBV4-1; d_gene: TRBD1; CDR3aa: CASSQDWGTGTIYGYTF; CDR3nt: TGCGCCAGCAGCCAAGATTGGGGGACAGGGACTATCTATGGCTACACCTTC
abundance: few; j_gene: TRBJ2-3; v_gene: TRBV6-2/TRBV6-3; d_gene: TRBD2; CDR3aa: CATRLAGADTQYF; CDR3nt: TGTGCCACCAGACTAGCGGGGGCAGATACGCAGTATTTT
abundance: few; j_gene: TRBJ1-2; v_gene: TRBV6-6; d_gene: TRBD1; CDR3aa: CASSSGDRGLNGYTF; CDR3nt: TGTGCCAGCAGTTCCGGGGACAGGGGGTTGAATGGCTACACCTTC
abundance: few; j_gene: TRBJ2-5; v_gene: TRBV7-6; d_gene: -; CDR3aa: CASSLKAVETQYF; CDR3nt: TGTGCTAGCAGCTTAAAGGCCGTCGAGACCCAGTACTTC
abundance: -; j_gene: TRBJ2-5; v_gene: TRBV29-1; d_gene: -; CDR3aa: CSVLPGPRGGTQYF; CDR3nt: TGCAGCGTTCTACCCGGGCCCCGAGGCGGGACCCAGTACTTC
abundance: few; j_gene: TRBJ2-7; v_gene: TRBV24-1; d_gene: -; CDR3aa: CATSALGEGVDHSYEQYF; CDR3nt: TGTGCCACCAGTGCCCTGGGGGAGGGGGTCGATCACTCCTACGAGCAGTACTTC